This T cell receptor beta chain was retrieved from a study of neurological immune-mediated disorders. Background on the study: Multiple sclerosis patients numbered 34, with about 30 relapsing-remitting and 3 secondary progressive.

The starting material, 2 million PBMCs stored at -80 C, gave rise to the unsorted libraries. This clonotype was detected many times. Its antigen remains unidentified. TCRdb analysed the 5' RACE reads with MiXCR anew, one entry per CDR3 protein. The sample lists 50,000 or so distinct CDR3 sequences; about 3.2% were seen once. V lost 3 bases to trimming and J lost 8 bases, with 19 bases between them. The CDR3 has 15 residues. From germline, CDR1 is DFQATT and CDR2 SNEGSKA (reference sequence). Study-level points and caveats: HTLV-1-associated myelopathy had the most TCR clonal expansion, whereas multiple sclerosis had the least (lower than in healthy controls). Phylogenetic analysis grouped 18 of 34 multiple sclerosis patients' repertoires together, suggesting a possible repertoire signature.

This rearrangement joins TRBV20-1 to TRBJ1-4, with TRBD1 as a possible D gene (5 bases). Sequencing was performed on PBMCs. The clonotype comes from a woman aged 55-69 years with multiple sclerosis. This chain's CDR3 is CSARPPGTSREKLFF. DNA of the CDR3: TGCAGTGCTAGGCCGCCCGGGACGTCGAGGGAAAAACTGTTTTTT.